The 23 T cell receptor beta chains given below trace back to one sample, sequenced in a study of post-analysis software for immune sequencing data. Built from TCR beta cDNA, the libraries had unique molecular identifiers in them. MiXCR was run by TCRdb on the PCR reads, yielding one entry per CDR3 protein. Of 160,000 or so distinct CDR3 sequences listed, about 36% were seen once; the top ten hold 25% to 35%. Sequencing was performed on blood, taken after autologous hematopoietic stem cell transplantation. Source of these receptors: a girl aged 5 to 17 with multiple sclerosis.

The chain is built from TRBV11-3 and TRBJ2-5, with no clear D. The V gene lost 2 bases and the J gene lost 4 bases, with 17 bases spanning the gap. This CDR3 is 16 amino acids long. Germline CDR1 SGHNT, CDR2 YENEEA. The CDR3 reads CASSLFRPGAIETQYF. The CDR3 coding sequence is TGTGCCAGCAGCTTATTCAGGCCAGGCGCTATAGAGACCCAGTACTTC.

This clonotype showed up many times. The chain recombines TRBV7-2 with TRBJ2-1; D unclear. Germline V CDR1 and CDR2: SGHTA, FQGNSA. The CDR3 consists of 14 residues. The V end lost 3 bases, the J end lost 0 bases, and 6 bases lay between the germline ends. CDR3 DNA sequence: TGTGCCAGCAGCTTGGGTAGCTCCTACAATGAGCAGTTCTTC. Amino acids: CASSLGSSYNEQFF. The whole variable domain, remainder taken from reference TRBV7-2 and TRBJ2-1, is GAGVSQSPSNKVTEKGKDVELRCDPISGHTALYWYRQSLGQGLEFLIYFQGNSAPDKSGLPSDRFSAERTGGSVSTLTIQRTQQEDSAVYLCASSLGSSYNEQFFGPGTRLTVL.

The V and J genes are TRBV30 and TRBJ2-7; D perhaps matches TRBD2 (7 bases). The CDR3 sequence is 13 residues long. The germline gives CDR1 GTSNPN, CDR2 SVGIG (reference sequence). Between the trimmed V and J ends, which lost 3 bases and 2 bases, there was a span of 11 bases. The CDR3 spells CAWREGGTYEQYF. DNA of the CDR3: TGTGCCTGGAGAGAGGGGGGGACCTACGAGCAGTACTTC.

Here the CDR3 DNA reads TGTGCCAGCAGCCAAGGGTGGAGCTCTGGCTACAATGAGCAGTTCTTC. Protein: CASSQGWSSGYNEQFF. J is TRBJ2-1 and V is TRBV3-1; D call uncertain. The germline V and J ends were trimmed by 1 base and 3 bases, with 13 bases remaining between them. Germline V gives CDR1 LGHDT, CDR2 YNNKEL (reference sequence). There are 16 residues in the CDR3.

This clonotype was counted at least ten times. The gene calls are TRBV29-1 and TRBJ2-7; 9 positions match TRBD2. This CDR3 contains 15 residues. Losses at the gene ends were 1 base for V and 2 bases for J; bases not matched to a gene: 6. Germline CDR1 and CDR2: SQVTM and ANQGSEA. The CDR3 region has the DNA TGCAGCGTTGAAGTTACTAGCGGGCGTACCTACGAGCAGTACTTC. It codes for CSVEVTSGRTYEQYF.

The chain carries TRBV4-2 and TRBJ2-1; 10 bases map to TRBD2. The J segment lost 8 bases and the V segment lost 4 bases, leaving 11 bases of the junction unmatched. In germline, CDR1 is LGHNA, CDR2 YNFKEQ. The CDR3 is 16 amino acids. CDR3: CASSRRLAGPGDEQFF. CDR3 DNA sequence: TGTGCCAGCAGCCGAAGACTAGCGGGCCCTGGCGATGAGCAGTTCTTC.

This clonotype occurred many times. CDR3 in amino acids: CSVDKLGRAGINEQFF. In DNA, the CDR3 is TGCAGCGTTGATAAATTAGGTCGGGCAGGGATAAATGAGCAGTTCTTC. The rearrangement joins TRBV29-1 to TRBJ2-1; tentatively, D is TRBD1 (5 bases). This CDR3 is 16 amino acids long. Per germline, CDR1 SQVTM and CDR2 ANQGSEA. The germline V and J ends were trimmed by 3 bases and 7 bases, with 22 bases remaining between them.

The chain employs TRBV5-1 and TRBJ2-1; a weak D match, TRBD1 (6 bases). The CDR3 length is 14 residues. V dropped 4 bases and J dropped 10 bases, with 18 bases sitting between them. Per the germline V gene, CDR1 is SGHRS and CDR2 is YFSETQ. CDR3 in DNA: TGCGCCAGCAGCCCCCGGGACACCTCCTACGAGCAGTTCTTC. Protein product: CASSPRDTSYEQFF. The full variable domain, with the rest looked up from reference TRBV5-1 and TRBJ2-1, is KAGVTQTPRYLIKTRGQQVTLSCSPISGHRSVSWYQQTPGQGLQFLFEYFSETQRNKGNFPGRFSGRQFSNSRSEMNVSTLELGDSALYLCASSPRDTSYEQFFGPGTRLTVL.

This clonotype was seen only a few times. The V and J genes are TRBV11-2 and TRBJ2-3; D possibly corresponds to TRBD2 (6 bases). Germline values: CDR1 SGHAT, CDR2 FQNNGV. The CDR3 totals 15 residues. The V end was cut by 3 bases, the J end by 0 bases, with 10 bases between. CDR3 amino acids: CASSLVAASTDTQYF. The CDR3 DNA follows: TGTGCCAGCAGCTTGGTAGCGGCTAGCACAGATACGCAGTATTTT.

This clonotype came up a few times. This chain connects TRBV7-9 to TRBJ2-3; no reliable D call. This CDR3 spans 16 amino acids. Per the germline V gene, CDR1 is SEHNR and CDR2 is FQNEAQ (reference sequence). The ends were cut back, 0 bases at V and 0 bases at J, with 10 bases in the middle. This CDR3 is CASSLATLGSTDTQYF. CDR3 DNA sequence: TGTGCCAGCAGCTTAGCGACTCTGGGAAGCACAGATACGCAGTATTTT.

The rearrangement joins TRBV2 to TRBJ2-7; 7 bases line up with TRBD1. CDR1 is SNHLY, CDR2 FYNNEI, per germline. The CDR3 is made up of 13 amino acids. Trimming at V came to 7 bases and at J to 12 bases, leaving 15 bases not matched to a gene. In DNA form, the CDR3 reads TGTGCCAGCATTGGAACAGGGGCAACTGGTCGGTACTTC. Amino acids: CASIGTGATGRYF.

With regard to this clonotype: One end of the junction fails to match germline, which may point to a read error. The rearrangement joins TRBV29-1 to TRBJ1-4; 9 positions match TRBD1. The CDR3 contains 13 residues. The germline gives CDR1 SQVTM, CDR2 ANQGSEA. CDR3 protein: CSVGTGENEKRFF. The CDR3, as DNA: TGCAGCGTTGGGACAGGGGAAAATGAAAAACGGTTTTTT.

This clonotype was found many times. V usage is TRBV12-3 or TRBV12-4 and J usage is TRBJ2-7; either TRBD1 or TRBD2 may fit D (5 bases each). V gave up 6 bases and J gave up 5 bases, with 11 bases separating them. This CDR3 is built from 12 residues. The CDR3 coding sequence is TGTGCCAGCAGGGGACCCGGGGACGAGCAGTACTTC. This encodes CASRGPGDEQYF.

The chain combines TRBV9 with TRBJ2-3, with 8 bases lining up with TRBD2. The length of the CDR3 is 15 residues. CDR1 and CDR2 from the germline V gene are SGDLS and YYNGEE. V was pared by 4 bases and J by 4 bases, with 8 bases of the junction left unmatched. The CDR3 sequence is CASSTQGRGADTQYF. The CDR3 bases are TGTGCCAGCAGCACCCAGGGGCGGGGGGCAGATACGCAGTATTTT.

V is TRBV11-1 and J is TRBJ2-7; D is undetermined. This CDR3 has 14 amino acids. The germline gives CDR1 SGHAT, CDR2 FQDESV (reference sequence). With 1 base removed from V and 0 bases from J, the gap between germline ends came to 7 bases. The CDR3 region has the DNA TGTGCCAGCAGCTTAGGGTACGGCTCCTACGAGCAGTACTTC. Translating gives CASSLGYGSYEQYF.

The sample holds one count of this clonotype. For the CDR3, the DNA is TGTGCCATCGCGACCGGGACAAACTACAATGAGCAGTACTTC. It yields the protein CAIATGTNYNEQYF. The chain combines TRBV10-3 with TRBJ2-5; weak D call: TRBD1 (6 bases). CDR3 size: 14 residues. V dropped 8 bases and J dropped 11 bases, with 24 bases sitting between them. CDR1 and CDR2 (germline): ENHRY, SYGVKD.

The chain couples TRBV27 to TRBJ2-7, with D possibly matching TRBD2 (6 bases). The CDR3 is 15 residues long. Germline CDR1 and CDR2: MNHEY and SMNVEV (reference sequence). The V and J ends lost 1 base and 3 bases respectively, with 13 bases between them. In nucleotides, the CDR3 is TGTGCCAGCAGTTTATGGGGGGAGAGGATCTACGAGCAGTACTTC. Encoded protein: CASSLWGERIYEQYF.

This clonotype was seen more than once but under ten times. The chain joins TRBV7-6 to TRBJ2-1; 9 bases map to TRBD2. V gave up 0 bases and J gave up 3 bases; unmatched junction bases: 3. Germline CDR1 and CDR2: SGHVS and FNYEAQ. CDR3 length: 16 residues. The CDR3 here is CASSLAREGIYNEQFF. The CDR3 bases are TGTGCCAGCAGCTTAGCGCGGGAGGGAATCTACAATGAGCAGTTCTTC.

This clonotype was observed a handful of times. V is TRBV20-1 and J is TRBJ2-1, with 11 positions matching TRBD1. This CDR3 is 13 amino acids long. The junction had 7 bases not matched to a gene; V was cut back by 6 bases and J by 9 bases. Germline V gene sequence: CDR1 DFQATT, CDR2 SNEGSKA (reference sequence). The CDR3 nucleotides are TGCAGTGCAAGCCGGGGACAGGGGGTTGAGCAGTTCTTC. It codes for CSASRGQGVEQFF.

The chain employs TRBV6-5 and TRBJ1-1; D is unresolved. The ends were cut back, 6 bases at V and 13 bases at J, with 24 bases in the middle. This CDR3 comprises 14 residues. Looked up from germline, CDR1 is MNHEY and CDR2 is SVGAGI. CDR3 sequence reads: CASSPKMGIRLDFF. The DNA of the CDR3 is TGTGCCAGCAGCCCGAAGATGGGGATTCGTCTCGATTTCTTT.

This clonotype turned up a few times. The chain employs TRBV24-1 and TRBJ2-1, with D maybe TRBD1 (6 bases). Trimming removed 0 bases at V and 7 bases at J, with 15 bases between. There are 16 residues in the CDR3. Germline values: CDR1 KGHDR, CDR2 SFDVKD. DNA of the CDR3: TGTGCCACCAGTGATTTGGGTACAGGGAGTGCGAATGAGCAGTTCTTC. This sequence encodes CATSDLGTGSANEQFF.

This clonotype was seen a few times. The V call is TRBV2, the J call TRBJ1-2; TRBD1 agrees at 7 bases. CDR1 and CDR2 (germline): SNHLY, FYNNEI. V lost 2 bases and J lost 4; bases outside the gene matches: 10. The CDR3 is 16 residues long. CDR3 in amino acids: CASSEPQGDISYGYTF. DNA of the CDR3: TGTGCCAGCAGTGAACCCCAGGGGGACATCTCCTATGGCTACACCTTC.

The chain is built from TRBV6-2 or TRBV6-3 and TRBJ2-5, with D unresolved. The last part of the DNA fits TRBJ2-7 better; the J call may be wrong. There are 13 residues in the CDR3. Germline-derived CDR1 and CDR2 are MNHEY and SVGEGT. The CDR3 DNA follows: TGTGCCAGCAGTCCTTTCTACGCCAACGAGCAGTACTTC. It yields the protein CASSPFYANEQYF.